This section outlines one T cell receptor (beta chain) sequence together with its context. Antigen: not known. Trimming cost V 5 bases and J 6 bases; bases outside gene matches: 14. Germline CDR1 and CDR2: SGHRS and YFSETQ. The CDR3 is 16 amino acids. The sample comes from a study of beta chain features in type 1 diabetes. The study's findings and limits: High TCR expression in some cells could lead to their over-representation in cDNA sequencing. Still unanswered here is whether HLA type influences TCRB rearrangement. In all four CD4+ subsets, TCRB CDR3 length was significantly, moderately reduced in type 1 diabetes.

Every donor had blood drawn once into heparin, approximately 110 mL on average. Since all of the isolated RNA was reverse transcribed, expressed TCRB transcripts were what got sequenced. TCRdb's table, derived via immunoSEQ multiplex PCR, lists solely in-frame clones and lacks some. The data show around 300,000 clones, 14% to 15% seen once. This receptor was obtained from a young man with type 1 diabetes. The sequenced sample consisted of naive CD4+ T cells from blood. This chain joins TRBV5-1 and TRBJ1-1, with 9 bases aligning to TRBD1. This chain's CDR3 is CASRHKTGGAGPEAFF. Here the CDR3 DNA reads TGCGCCAGCAGACACAAAACAGGGGGCGCAGGCCCTGAAGCTTTCTTT.